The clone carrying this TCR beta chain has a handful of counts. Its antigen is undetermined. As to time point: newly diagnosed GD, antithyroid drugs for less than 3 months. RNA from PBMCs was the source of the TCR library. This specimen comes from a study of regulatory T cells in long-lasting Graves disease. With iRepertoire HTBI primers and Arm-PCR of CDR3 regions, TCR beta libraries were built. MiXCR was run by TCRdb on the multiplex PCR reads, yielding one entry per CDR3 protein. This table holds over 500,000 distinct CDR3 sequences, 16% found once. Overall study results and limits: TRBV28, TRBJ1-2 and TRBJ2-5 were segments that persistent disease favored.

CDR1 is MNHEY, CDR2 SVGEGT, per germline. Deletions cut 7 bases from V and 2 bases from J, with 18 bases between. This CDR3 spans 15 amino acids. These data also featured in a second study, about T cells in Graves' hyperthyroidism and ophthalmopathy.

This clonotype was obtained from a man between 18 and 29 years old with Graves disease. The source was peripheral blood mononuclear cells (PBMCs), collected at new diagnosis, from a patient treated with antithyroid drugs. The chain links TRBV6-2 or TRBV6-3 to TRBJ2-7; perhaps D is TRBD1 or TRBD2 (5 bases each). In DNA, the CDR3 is TGTGCCAGCATCGATGGGGGAGTTACCCCCTACGAGCAGTACTTC. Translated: CASIDGGVTPYEQYF.